Given below is one T cell receptor beta chain in context. These data originate in a study of blood T cell repertoires in COVID-19. On the study more broadly: In each case, the material was cDNA or gDNA derived from T cells, B-cell-depleted T cells, or PBMCs.

TCRdb's table, derived via immunoSEQ multiplex PCR, lists solely in-frame clones and lacks some. Of 140,000 to 150,000 clones listed, 70% to 90% are singletons. The origin of this receptor is a woman in her forties or fifties with acute COVID-19. The source material was PBMCs or T cells enriched from blood (not recorded which).

In DNA, the CDR3 is TGTGCCAGCAGAGGGACTAGCGGGAGGGCCGTTTACGAGCAGTACTTC. Amino acids: CASRGTSGRAVYEQYF. The rearrangement joins TRBV6-6 to TRBJ2-7, with 16 nucleotides matching TRBD2. Germline V gene sequence: CDR1 MNHNY, CDR2 SVGAGI (reference sequence). The CDR3 contains 16 residues. The V gene end was trimmed by 6 bases and the J gene end by 4 bases; junction bases not matched to a gene: 6.